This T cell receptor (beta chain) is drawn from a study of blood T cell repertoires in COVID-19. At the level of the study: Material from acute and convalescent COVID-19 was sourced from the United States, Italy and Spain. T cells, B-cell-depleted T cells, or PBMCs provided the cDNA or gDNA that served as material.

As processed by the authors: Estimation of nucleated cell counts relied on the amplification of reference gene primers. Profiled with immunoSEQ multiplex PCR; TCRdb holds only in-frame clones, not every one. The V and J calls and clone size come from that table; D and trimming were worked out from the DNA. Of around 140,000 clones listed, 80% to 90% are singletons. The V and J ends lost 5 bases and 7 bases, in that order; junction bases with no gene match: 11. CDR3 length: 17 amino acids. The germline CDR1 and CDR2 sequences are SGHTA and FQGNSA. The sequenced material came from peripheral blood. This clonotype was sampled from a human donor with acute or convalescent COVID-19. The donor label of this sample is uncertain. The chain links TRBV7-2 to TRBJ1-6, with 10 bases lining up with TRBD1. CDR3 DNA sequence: TGTGCCAGCAGCGACCGGGACAGGGGAGGTTTCAATTCACCCCTCCACTTT. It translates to CASSDRDRGGFNSPLHF.